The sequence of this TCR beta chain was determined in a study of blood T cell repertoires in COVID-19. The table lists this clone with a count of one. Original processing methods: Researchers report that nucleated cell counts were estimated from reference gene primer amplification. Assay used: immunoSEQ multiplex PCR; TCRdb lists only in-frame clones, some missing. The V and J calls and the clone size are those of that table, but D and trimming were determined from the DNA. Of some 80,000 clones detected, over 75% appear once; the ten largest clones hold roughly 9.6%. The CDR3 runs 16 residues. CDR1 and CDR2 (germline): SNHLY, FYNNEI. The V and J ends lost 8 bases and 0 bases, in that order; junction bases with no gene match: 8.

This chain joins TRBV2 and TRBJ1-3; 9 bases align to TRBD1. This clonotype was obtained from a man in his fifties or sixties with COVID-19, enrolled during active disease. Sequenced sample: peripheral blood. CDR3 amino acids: CASRAGTGSSGNTIYF. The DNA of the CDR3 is TGTGCCAGCCGAGCCGGGACAGGGAGCTCTGGAAACACCATATATTTT. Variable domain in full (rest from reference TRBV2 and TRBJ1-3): EPEVTQTPSHQVTQMGQEVILRCVPISNHLYFYWYRQILGQKVEFLVSFYNNEISEKSEIFDDQFSVERPDGSNFTLKIRSTKLEDSAMYFCASRAGTGSSGNTIYFGEGSWLTVV.